This record covers a single T cell receptor beta chain. This clone was picked up one time. Its recognized antigen is unknown. No base quality values were provided; no much bigger clone lies one nucleotide off. These data originate in a study of shared clonotypes between healthy human individuals (dated by TCRdb to about 2020). Regarding the research as a whole: The cohort included three men and a couple of women between 18 and 49 years of age. Each donor's leukapheresis produced roughly between roughly 0.94 and 9.5 billion PBMCs. For each donor, three plates each were used for CD4 naive and CD4 memory, two plates were used for CD8 naive, and one plate was used for CD8 memory. Blood TCR repertoires of about five healthy adults were deeply sequenced to estimate repertoire size and the extent of clonotype sharing between individuals. To increase sequencing depth and limit assay-specific biases, TCR repertoire library preparation and sequencing were carried out by different laboratories using diverse techniques. Points the paper makes about the study in general: Clonotypes shared by all four sorted-subset donors showed higher generation probabilities than non-shared clonotypes. Estimated clonotype richness was generally larger for naive than for memory subsets. Pairwise subsampling indicated that sequencing depth was expected to affect the degree of clonotype sharing among donors. Because the study included only a small number of donors, the genetic and exposure-history diversity represented was limited. Incomplete sequencing was indicated by rarefaction of sorted-subset datasets, despite the large sequencing depth. Approximately 5% of naive CD4, 3.5% of naive CD8, approximately 2% of memory CD4, and about 0.4% of memory CD8 clonotypes were shared across a few donors. Sampling was limited to blood, and TCR repertoires in tissue likely differ from TCR repertoires in blood.

TCR CDR3 regions were amplified from genomic DNA by multiplex PCR using the deep immunoSEQ assay. Genomic DNA extracted from each cell subset was distributed evenly over all wells of several immunoSEQ 96-well plates, and each plate served as one replicate. For sorted subsets, each replicate PCR was loaded with 200 ng genomic DNA, equivalent to approximately 33,000 T cell genomes. The purified libraries were quantified using a Qubit 3.0 fluorometer, sized with a Bioanalyzer 2100, and then quantified again using the KAPA Library Quantification kit. Every immunoSEQ 96-well plate was sequenced on a separate single-read 150-cycle Illumina NextSeq 550 flow cell. The authors' pipeline ran thus. The immunoSEQ output contained only junctional sequences without quality scores, so filtering could not match that applied to full-length reads. Sequences were annotated with PyIR, a Python wrapper for IgBLAST v1.9, using IMGT germline references to assign V/J genes and CDR3. Reads with weak V/J assignments (E-value above 1e-6), missing CDR3, stop codons, out-of-frame junctions, or ambiguous translated residues were removed. V3J clonotypes were defined as sequences sharing an identical inferred V gene, J gene, and CDR3 amino acid sequence. Percentage overlap between repertoires was calculated by dividing the number of shared unique clonotypes by the size of the smaller repertoire. Richness of each repertoire was evaluated using RTK rarefaction, the Chao1 estimator, and Recon v2.1 estimates of unobserved clonotypes. Generation probabilities were computed with OLGA for all TCRbeta clonotypes obtained by the gDNA method from several donors. TCRdb's version of the immuneACCESS table is confined to in-frame rearrangements and falls short of the full clone set. An unresolved V gene accounts for under half of the shortfall where checked; the remainder is of unknown origin. V and J calls and clone size are given by that table; D and trimming were obtained from the DNA. This sample holds 550,000 to 700,000 clones; 55% to 85% were observed only once. Jointly, the top ten make up roughly 2% of the sample.

Healthy HIV-negative adults with no recently reported acute infections or vaccinations were included as donors. Every donor was a Caucasian adult residing in Nashville, Tennessee, USA. CD4+ T cells were enriched by magnetic negative selection; naive cells were then positively selected on CD45RA, and the negative fraction formed the memory subset. Blood was obtained by leukapheresis, after which PBMCs were separated by Ficoll-Histopaque density gradient centrifugation and cryopreserved in liquid nitrogen vapor phase. Analytical flow cytometry was used to check the purity and quantity of each magnetically sorted T cell population. Genomic DNA was isolated from each sorted fraction and quantified by UV absorbance on a Nanodrop 2000c. The cysteine opens and the phenylalanine closes a CDR3 of 12 amino acids. The kept DNA is CDR3 alone, 36 bases in frame from the first base. Looking up the germline V gene yields CDR1 KGHSH and CDR2 LQKENI. V is trimmed back by 6 bases and J by 5 bases, and the junction contains 4 bases that no gene match accounts for.

The TCR originated in a woman in her twenties or thirties in good health. The specimen sequenced was memory CD4+ T cells sorted from blood. The meaning of the sample's cell subset or site label: CD45RA-negative fraction. The rearrangement combines TRBV18 with TRBJ2-7, with 7 middle bases fitting TRBD1. The CDR3 corresponds to CASSPGGNEQYF. DNA sequence: TGTGCCAGCTCCCCAGGGGGAAACGAGCAGTACTTC.